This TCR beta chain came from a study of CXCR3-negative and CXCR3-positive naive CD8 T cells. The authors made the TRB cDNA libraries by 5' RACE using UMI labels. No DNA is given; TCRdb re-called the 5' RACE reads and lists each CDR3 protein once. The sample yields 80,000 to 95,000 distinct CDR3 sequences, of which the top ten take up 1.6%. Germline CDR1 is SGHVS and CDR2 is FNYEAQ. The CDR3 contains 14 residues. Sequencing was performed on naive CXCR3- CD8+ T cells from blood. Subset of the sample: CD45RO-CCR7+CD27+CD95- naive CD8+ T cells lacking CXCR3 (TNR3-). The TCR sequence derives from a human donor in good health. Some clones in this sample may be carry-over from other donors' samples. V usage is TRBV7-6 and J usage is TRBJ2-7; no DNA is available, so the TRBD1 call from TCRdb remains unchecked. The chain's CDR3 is CASIGQGPPYEQYF.